The subject of this entry is one T cell receptor (beta chain). No antigen is known for it. Every subset had its genomic DNA shared out evenly among several immunoSEQ plates. Measured with immunoSEQ multiplex PCR; TCRdb has only the in-frame clones, and not every one. Altogether 650,000 to 800,000 clones are present, 92% being singletons, with the ten largest covering more than 20%. This specimen belongs to a study of shared clonotypes between healthy human individuals. Overall study results and limits: Memory subsets had estimated richness that was generally smaller than that of naive subsets. Even with large depth, rarefaction showed that sorted-subset sequencing was incomplete.

As defined, naive CD8 cells were CD45RO-negative and positively selected for CCR7, with terminally differentiated effector memory CD45RA+ cells excluded. V shed 3 bases, J shed 5 bases, and the junction held 4 bases outside the gene matches. Germline values: CDR1 SGHDT, CDR2 YYEEEE. CDR3 size: 15 residues. The receptor comes from a man aged 25-45 years in good health. Sequencing input: naive CD8+ T cells sorted from blood. This sequence joins TRBV5-6 and TRBJ1-4, with 10 bases aligning to TRBD1. CDR3 DNA sequence: TGTGCCAGCAGCTATGGGGGACAGGGGAATGAAAAACTGTTTTTT. The encoded protein is CASSYGGQGNEKLFF.